Included here is one T cell receptor (beta chain) sequence, with context. The record originates from a study of blood T cell repertoires in COVID-19. Across the study: The United States, Italy and Spain provided the acute and convalescent COVID-19 samples. T cells, B-cell-depleted T cells, or PBMCs provided the cDNA or gDNA that served as material.

V shed 2 bases, J shed 6 bases, and the junction held 8 bases outside the gene matches. The length of the CDR3 is 15 residues. Looked up from germline, CDR1 is SGHRS and CDR2 is YFSETQ. One Seattle source followed patients from active infection through their disease course. Sequencing used immunoSEQ multiplex PCR; TCRdb keeps in-frame clones, though not all of them. The repertoire includes more than 45,000 clones, around 84% of them detected once, and about 3% sits in the top ten. The TCR was taken from a woman of 80 years or more with COVID-19, enrolled during active disease. Material: peripheral blood. This chain links TRBV5-1 with TRBJ2-4, with TRBD2 matching 7 bases. The CDR3, as DNA: TGCGCCAGCAGCTTTATGGCGGGAGAAGGAAACATTCAGTACTTC. Translation: CASSFMAGEGNIQYF. The full variable domain, rest sourced from reference TRBV5-1 and TRBJ2-4, is KAGVTQTPRYLIKTRGQQVTLSCSPISGHRSVSWYQQTPGQGLQFLFEYFSETQRNKGNFPGRFSGRQFSNSRSEMNVSTLELGDSALYLCASSFMAGEGNIQYFGAGTRLSVL.